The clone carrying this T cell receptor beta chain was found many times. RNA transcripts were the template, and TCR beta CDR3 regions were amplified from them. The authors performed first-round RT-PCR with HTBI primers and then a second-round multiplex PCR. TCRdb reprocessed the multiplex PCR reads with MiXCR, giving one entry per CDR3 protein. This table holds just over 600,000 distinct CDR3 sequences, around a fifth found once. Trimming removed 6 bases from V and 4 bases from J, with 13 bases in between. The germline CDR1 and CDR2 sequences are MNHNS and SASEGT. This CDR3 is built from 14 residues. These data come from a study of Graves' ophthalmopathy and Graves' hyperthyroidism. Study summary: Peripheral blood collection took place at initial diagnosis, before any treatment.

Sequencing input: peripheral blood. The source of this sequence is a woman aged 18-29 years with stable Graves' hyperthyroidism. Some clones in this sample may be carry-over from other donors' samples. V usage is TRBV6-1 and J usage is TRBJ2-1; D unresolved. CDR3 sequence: CASRGPGIYNEQFF. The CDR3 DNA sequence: TGTGCCAGCAGAGGGCCAGGAATTTACAATGAGCAGTTCTTC.